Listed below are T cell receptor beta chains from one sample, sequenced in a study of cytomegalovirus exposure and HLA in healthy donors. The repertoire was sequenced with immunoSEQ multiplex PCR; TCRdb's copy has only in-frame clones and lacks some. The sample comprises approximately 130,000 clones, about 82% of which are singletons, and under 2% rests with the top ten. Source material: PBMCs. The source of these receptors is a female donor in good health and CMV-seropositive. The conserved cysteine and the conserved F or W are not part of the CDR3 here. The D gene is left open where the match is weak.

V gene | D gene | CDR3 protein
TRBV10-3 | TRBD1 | AISEGQGGELF
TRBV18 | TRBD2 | ASSSQGGAADTQY
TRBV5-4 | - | ASSFGDFLDEQF
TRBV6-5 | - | ASSSPGTGELF
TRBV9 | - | ASSVAGSGANVLT
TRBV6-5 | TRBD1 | ASSYAGTGIYEQY
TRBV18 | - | ASSSQETQY
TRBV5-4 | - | ASSPGGATSGANVLT
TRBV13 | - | ASSNTGRGEKLF
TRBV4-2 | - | ASSTNTVGRGELF
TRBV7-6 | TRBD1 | ASSAPAQGAHIGANVLT
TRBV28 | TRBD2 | ASRGVAGSSSYEQY
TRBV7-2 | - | ASSLVEQENYGYT
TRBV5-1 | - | ASSLLTPVSGANVLT
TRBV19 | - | ASSAQGQNTEAF
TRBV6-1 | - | ASSEPSGAGWGYT
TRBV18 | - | ASSPDLRDEQY
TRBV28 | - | ASRGTPDPQHPNYGYT